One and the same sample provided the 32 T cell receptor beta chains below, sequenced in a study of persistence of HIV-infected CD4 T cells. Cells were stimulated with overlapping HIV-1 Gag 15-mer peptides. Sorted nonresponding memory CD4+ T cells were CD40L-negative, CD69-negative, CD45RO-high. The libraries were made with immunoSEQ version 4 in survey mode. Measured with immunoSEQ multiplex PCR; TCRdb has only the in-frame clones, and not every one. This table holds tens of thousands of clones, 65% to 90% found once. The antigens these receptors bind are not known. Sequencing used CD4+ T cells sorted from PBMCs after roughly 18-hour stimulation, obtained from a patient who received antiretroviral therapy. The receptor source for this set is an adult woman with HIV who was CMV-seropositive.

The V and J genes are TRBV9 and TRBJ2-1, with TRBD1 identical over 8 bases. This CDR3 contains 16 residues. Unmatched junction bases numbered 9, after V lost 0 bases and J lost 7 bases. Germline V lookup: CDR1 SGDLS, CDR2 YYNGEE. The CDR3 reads CASSVAGGQGLNEQFF. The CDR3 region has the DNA TGTGCCAGCAGCGTAGCTGGAGGACAGGGTTTAAATGAGCAGTTCTTC.

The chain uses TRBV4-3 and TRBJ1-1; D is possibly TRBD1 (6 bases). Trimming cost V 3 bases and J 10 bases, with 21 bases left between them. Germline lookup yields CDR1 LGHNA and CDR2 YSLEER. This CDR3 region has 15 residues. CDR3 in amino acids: CASSQGHTGLVRAFF. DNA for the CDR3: TGCGCCAGCAGCCAGGGCCACACAGGGTTGGTTAGAGCTTTCTTT.

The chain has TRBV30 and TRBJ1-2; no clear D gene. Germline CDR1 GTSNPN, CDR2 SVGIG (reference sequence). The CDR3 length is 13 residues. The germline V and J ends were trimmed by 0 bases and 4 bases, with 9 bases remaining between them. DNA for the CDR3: TGTGCCTGGAGTGTCGAACCACGCTATGGCTACACCTTC. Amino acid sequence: CAWSVEPRYGYTF.

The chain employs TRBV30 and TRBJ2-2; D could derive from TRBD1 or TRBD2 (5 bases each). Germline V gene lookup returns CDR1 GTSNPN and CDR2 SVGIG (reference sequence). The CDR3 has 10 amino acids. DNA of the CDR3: TGTGCTTGGGGGTCCGGGGAGCTGTTTTTT. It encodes CAWGSGELFF.

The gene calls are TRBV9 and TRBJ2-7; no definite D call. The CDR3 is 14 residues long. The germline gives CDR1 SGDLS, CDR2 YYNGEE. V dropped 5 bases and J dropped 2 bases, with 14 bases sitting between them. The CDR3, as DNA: TGTGCCAGCAGTGCCAACCCCCGGCCCTACGAGCAGTACTTC. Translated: CASSANPRPYEQYF.

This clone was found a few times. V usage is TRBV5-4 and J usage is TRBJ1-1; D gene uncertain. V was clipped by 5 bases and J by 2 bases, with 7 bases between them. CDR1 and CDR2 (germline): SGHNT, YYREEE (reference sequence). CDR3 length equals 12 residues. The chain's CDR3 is CASRKDNTEAFF. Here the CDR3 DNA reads TGTGCCAGCAGAAAGGACAACACTGAAGCTTTCTTT.

As DNA, the CDR3 is TGTGCCAGCAGCTTGATAAGGAGCTCTGGGGCCAACGTCCTGACTTTC. It translates to CASSLIRSSGANVLTF. The chain couples TRBV5-6 to TRBJ2-6; D gene uncertain. There are 16 residues in the CDR3. Germline V gives CDR1 SGHDT, CDR2 YYEEEE. V gave up 1 base and J gave up 0 bases, with 8 bases separating them. The variable domain in full, with the rest retrieved from reference TRBV5-6 and TRBJ2-6, is DAGVTQSPTHLIKTRGQQVTLRCSPKSGHDTVSWYQQALGQGPQFIFQYYEEEERQRGNFPDRFSGHQFPNYSSELNVNALLLGDSALYLCASSLIRSSGANVLTFGAGSRLTVL.

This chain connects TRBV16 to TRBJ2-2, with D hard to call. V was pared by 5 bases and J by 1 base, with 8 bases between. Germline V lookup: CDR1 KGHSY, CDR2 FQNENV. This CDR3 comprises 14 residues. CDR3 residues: CASSVAMNTGELFF. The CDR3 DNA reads TGTGCCAGCAGCGTGGCCATGAACACCGGGGAGCTGTTTTTT.

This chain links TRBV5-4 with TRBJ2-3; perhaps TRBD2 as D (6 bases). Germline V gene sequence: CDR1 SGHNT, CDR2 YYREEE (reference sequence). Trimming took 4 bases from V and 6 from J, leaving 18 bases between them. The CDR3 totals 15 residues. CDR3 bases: TGTGCCAGCAGCCATGGGACCCAAGGAGGGGATACGCAGTATTTT. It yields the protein CASSHGTQGGDTQYF.

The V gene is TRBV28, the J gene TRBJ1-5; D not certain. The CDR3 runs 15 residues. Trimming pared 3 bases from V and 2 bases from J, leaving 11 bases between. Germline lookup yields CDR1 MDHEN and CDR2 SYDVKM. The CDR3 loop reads CASSLAGRGNQPQHF. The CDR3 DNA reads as TGTGCCAGCAGTTTGGCCGGAAGGGGCAATCAGCCCCAGCATTTT.

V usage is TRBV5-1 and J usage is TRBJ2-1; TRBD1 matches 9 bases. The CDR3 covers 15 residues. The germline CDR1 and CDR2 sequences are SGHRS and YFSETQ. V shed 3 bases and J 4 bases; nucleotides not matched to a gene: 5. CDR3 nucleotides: TGCGCCAGCAGCTCTGGACAGGGGAGGTACAATGAGCAGTTCTTC. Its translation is CASSSGQGRYNEQFF.

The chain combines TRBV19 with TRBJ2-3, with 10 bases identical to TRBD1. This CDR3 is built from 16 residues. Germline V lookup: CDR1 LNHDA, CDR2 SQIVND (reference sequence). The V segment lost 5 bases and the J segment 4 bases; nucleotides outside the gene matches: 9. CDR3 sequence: CASSLGTGAHADTQYF. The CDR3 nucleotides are TGTGCCAGTAGTCTGGGGACAGGGGCCCACGCAGATACGCAGTATTTT.

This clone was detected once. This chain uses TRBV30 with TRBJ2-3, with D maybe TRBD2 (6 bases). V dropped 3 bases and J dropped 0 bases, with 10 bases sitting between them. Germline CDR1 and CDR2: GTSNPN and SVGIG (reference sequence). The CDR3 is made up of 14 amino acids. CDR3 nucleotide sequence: TGTGCCTGGAGCGGGGGTAGGAGCACAGATACGCAGTATTTT. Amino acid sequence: CAWSGGRSTDTQYF. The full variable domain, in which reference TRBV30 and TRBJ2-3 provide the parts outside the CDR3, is SQTIHQWPATLVQPVGSPLSLECTVEGTSNPNLYWYRQAAGRGLQLLFYSVGIGQISSEVPQNLSASRPQDRQFILSSKKLLLSDSGFYLCAWSGGRSTDTQYFGPGTRLTVL.

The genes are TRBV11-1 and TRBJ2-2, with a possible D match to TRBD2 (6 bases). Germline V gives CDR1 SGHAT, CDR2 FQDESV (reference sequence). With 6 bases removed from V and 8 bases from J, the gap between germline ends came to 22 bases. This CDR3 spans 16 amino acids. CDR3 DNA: TGTGCCAGCAGTGGGGGGTTGATTTGGGCTGAGGGGGAGCTGTTTTTT. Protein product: CASSGGLIWAEGELFF. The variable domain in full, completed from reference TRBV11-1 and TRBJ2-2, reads EAEVAQSPRYKITEKSQAVAFWCDPISGHATLYWYRQILGQGPELLVQFQDESVVDDSQLPKDRFSAERLKGVDSTLKIQPAELGDSAMYLCASSGGLIWAEGELFFGEGSRLTVL.

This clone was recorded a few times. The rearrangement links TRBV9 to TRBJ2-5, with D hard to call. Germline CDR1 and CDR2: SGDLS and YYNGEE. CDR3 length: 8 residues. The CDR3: CAPETQYF. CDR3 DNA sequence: TGTGCTCCGGAGACCCAGTACTTC.

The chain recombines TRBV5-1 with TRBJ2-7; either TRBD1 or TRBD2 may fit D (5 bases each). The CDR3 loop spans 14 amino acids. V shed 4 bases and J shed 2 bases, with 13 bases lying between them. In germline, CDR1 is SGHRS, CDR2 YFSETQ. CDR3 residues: CASSLTGAAYEQYF. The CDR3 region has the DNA TGCGCCAGCAGCCTCACCGGGGCCGCCTACGAGCAGTACTTC.

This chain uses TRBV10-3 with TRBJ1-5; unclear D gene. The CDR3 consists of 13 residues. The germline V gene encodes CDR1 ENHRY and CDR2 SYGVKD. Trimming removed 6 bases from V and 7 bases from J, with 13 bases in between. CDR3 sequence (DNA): TGTGCCATCAGGTCCGAAGGAAACCAGCCCCAGCATTTT. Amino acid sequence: CAIRSEGNQPQHF.

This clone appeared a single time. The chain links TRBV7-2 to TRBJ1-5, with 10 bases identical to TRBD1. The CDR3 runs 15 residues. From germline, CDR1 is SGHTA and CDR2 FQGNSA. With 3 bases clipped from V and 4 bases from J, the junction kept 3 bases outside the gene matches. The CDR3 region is CASSFDRGRNQPQHF. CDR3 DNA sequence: TGTGCCAGCAGCTTCGACAGGGGGCGGAATCAGCCCCAGCATTTT.

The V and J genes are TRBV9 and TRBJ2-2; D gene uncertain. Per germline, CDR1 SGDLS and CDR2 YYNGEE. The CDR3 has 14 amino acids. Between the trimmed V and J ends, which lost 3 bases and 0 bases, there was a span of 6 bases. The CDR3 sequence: CASSATSNTGELFF. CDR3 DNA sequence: TGTGCCAGCAGCGCGACTTCGAACACCGGGGAGCTGTTTTTT.

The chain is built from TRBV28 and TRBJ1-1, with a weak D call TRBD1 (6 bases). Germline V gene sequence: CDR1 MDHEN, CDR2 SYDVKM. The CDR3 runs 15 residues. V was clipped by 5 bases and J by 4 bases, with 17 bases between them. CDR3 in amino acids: CASSGRTAWGTEAFF. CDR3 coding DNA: TGTGCCAGCAGTGGTAGGACAGCGTGGGGCACTGAAGCTTTCTTT.

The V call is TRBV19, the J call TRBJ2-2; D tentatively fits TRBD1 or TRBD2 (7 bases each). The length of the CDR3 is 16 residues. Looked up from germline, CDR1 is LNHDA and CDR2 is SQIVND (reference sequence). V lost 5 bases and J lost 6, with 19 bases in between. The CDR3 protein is CASSSWAGGVPGELFF. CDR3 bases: TGTGCCAGTAGTTCTTGGGCAGGGGGGGTACCCGGGGAGCTGTTTTTT.

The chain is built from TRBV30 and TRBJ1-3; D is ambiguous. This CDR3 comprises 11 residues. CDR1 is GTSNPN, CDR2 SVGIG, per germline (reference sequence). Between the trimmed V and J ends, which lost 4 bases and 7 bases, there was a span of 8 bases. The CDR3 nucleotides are TGTGCCTGGAAGCCCGGGAACACCATATATTTT. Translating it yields CAWKPGNTIYF. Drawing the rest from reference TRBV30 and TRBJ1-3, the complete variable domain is SQTIHQWPATLVQPVGSPLSLECTVEGTSNPNLYWYRQAAGRGLQLLFYSVGIGQISSEVPQNLSASRPQDRQFILSSKKLLLSDSGFYLCAWKPGNTIYFGEGSWLTVV.

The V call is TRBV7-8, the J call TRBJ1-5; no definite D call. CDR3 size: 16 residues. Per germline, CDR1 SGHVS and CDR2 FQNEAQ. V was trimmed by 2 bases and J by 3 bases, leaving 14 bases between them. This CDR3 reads CASSLLGGGYNQPQHF. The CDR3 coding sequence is TGTGCCAGCAGCTTACTTGGAGGAGGTTACAATCAGCCCCAGCATTTT.

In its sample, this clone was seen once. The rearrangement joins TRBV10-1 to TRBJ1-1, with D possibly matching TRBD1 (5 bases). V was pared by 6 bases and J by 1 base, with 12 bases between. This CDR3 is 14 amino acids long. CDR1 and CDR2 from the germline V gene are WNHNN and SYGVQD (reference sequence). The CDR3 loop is CASSGQGWNTEAFF. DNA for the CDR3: TGCGCCAGCAGCGGGCAGGGATGGAACACTGAAGCTTTCTTT.

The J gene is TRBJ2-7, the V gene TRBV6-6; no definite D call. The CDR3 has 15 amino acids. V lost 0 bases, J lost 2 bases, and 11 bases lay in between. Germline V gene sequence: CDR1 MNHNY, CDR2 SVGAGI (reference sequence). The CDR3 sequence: CASSYSRQQTYEQYF. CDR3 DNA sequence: TGTGCCAGCAGTTACTCGCGTCAGCAAACCTACGAGCAGTACTTC.

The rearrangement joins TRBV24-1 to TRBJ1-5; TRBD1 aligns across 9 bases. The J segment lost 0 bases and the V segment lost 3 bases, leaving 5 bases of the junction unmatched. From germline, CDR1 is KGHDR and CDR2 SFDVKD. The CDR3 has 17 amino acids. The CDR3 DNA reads TGTGCCACCAGTGATAGTGGGACAGGGATTAGCAATCAGCCCCAGCATTTT. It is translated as CATSDSGTGISNQPQHF.

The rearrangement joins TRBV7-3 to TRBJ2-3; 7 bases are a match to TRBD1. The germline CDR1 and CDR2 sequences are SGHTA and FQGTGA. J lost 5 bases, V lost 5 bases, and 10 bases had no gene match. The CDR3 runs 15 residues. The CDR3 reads CASSPGQAGIDTQYF. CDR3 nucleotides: TGTGCCAGCAGCCCCGGACAGGCTGGGATAGATACGCAGTATTTT.

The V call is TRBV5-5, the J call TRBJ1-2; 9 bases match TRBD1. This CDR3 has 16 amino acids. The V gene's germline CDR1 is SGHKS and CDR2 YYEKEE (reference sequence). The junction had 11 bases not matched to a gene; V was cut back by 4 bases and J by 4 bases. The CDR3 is CASSPFPGQGSYGYTF. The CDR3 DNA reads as TGTGCCAGCAGCCCATTTCCGGGACAGGGATCCTATGGCTACACCTTC.

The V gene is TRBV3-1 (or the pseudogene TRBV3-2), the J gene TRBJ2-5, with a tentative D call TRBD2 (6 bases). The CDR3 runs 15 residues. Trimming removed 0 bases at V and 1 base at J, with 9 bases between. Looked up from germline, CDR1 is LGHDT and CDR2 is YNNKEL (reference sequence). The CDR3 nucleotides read TGTGCCAGCAGCCAAGATTTGGGGGGCCAAGAGACCCAGTACTTC. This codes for CASSQDLGGQETQYF.

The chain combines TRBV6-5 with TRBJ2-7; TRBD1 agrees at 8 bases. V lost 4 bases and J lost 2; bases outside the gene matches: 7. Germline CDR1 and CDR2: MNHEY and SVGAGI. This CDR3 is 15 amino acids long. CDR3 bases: TGTGCCAGCAGTTTGACAGGGGAGGAAACCTACGAGCAGTACTTC. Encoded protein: CASSLTGEETYEQYF.

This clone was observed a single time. CDR3 nucleotide sequence: TGTGCCAGCAGTCCCCAGGACAGGGGGCCATATCAGCCCCAGCATTTT. The encoded protein is CASSPQDRGPYQPQHF. V and J are TRBV6-6 and TRBJ1-5, with TRBD1 matching 11 bases. CDR3 size: 16 residues. The V segment lost 5 bases and the J segment 5 bases; nucleotides outside the gene matches: 8. Germline lookup yields CDR1 MNHNY and CDR2 SVGAGI (reference sequence).

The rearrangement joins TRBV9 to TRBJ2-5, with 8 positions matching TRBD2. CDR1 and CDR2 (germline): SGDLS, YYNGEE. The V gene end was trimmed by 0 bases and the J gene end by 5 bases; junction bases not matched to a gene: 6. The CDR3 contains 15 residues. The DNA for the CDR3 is TGTGCCAGCAGCGTAGCGGGGGGGCTTCGCGAGACCCAGTACTTC. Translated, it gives CASSVAGGLRETQYF.